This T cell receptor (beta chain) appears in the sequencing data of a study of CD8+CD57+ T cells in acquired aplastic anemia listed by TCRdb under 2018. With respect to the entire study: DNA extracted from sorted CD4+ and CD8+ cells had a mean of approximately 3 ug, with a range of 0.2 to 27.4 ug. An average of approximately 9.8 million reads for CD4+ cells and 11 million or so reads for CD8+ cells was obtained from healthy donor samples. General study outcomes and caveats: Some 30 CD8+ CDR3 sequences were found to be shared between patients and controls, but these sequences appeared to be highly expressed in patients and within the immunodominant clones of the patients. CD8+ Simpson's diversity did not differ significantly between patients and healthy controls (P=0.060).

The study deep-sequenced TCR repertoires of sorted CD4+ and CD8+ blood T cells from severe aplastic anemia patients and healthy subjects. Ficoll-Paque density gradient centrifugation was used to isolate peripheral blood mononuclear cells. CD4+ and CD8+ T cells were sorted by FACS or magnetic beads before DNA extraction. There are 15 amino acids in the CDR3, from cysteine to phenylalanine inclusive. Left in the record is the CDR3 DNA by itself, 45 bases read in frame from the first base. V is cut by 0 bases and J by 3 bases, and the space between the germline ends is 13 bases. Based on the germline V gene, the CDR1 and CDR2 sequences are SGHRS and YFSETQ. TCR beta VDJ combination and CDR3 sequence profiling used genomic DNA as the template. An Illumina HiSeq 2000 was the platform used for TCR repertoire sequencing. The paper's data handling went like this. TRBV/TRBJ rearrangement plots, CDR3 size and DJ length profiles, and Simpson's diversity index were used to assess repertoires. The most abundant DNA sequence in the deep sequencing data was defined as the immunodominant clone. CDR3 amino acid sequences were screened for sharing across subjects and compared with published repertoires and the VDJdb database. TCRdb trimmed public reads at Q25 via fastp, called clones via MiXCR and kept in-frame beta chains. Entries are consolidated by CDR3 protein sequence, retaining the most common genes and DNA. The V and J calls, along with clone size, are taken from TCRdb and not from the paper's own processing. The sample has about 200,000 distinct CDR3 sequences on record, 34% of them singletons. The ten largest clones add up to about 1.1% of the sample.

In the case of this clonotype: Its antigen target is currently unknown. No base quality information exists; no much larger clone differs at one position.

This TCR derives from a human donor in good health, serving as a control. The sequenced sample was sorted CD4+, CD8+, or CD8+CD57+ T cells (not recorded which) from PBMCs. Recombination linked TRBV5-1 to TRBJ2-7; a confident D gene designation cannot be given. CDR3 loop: CASSLVSVVNYEQYF. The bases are TGCGCCAGCAGCTTGGTCTCAGTGGTTAACTACGAGCAGTACTTC.